Shown below are 20 T cell receptor beta chains from a single sample sequenced in a study of blood T cell repertoires in COVID-19 (dated by TCRdb to 2020 to 2022). Library construction relied on the immunoSEQ multiplex PCR assay. The table comes from immuneACCESS by way of TCRdb, which keeps in-frame sequences with V and J called. Part of the clones is missing from these tables; in studies checked, under half for an unresolved V gene and the rest for unknown reasons. Here the sample has under 150,000 clones; roughly 80% occur a single time. In total, the top ten clones hold 4% of the sample. The sequenced sample was peripheral blood. These receptors came from a woman aged 55-69 years with acute or convalescent COVID-19.

J is TRBJ2-7 and V is TRBV3-1 (or the pseudogene TRBV3-2), with D possibly TRBD2 on 6 matching bases. The ends were cut back, 6 bases at V and 2 bases at J, with 14 bases in the middle. The CDR3 runs 14 residues. Germline V gives CDR1 LGHDT, CDR2 YNNKEL (reference sequence). Written as DNA, the CDR3 is TGTGCCAGCAGGGAGGGAGTTTCTGCCTACGAGCAGTACTTC. Translating gives CASREGVSAYEQYF.

The chain joins TRBV7-9 to TRBJ1-5, with 8 nucleotides matching TRBD1. Germline V CDR1 and CDR2: SEHNR, FQNEAQ (reference sequence). The CDR3 consists of 14 residues. V was clipped by 4 bases and J by 6 bases; unmatched bases: 5. The CDR3: CASSSNTGGQPQHF. The CDR3 DNA follows: TGTGCCAGCAGCTCTAATACAGGGGGTCAGCCCCAGCATTTT.

This chain connects TRBV27 to TRBJ1-1; D is undetermined. This CDR3 contains 15 residues. V was shortened by 3 bases and J by 1 base, with 12 bases between the two germline ends. Germline values: CDR1 MNHEY, CDR2 SMNVEV (reference sequence). The CDR3 DNA is TGTGCCAGCAGTTTCTCGATTTCGCGGAACACTGAAGCTTTCTTT. Translating gives CASSFSISRNTEAFF.

The chain uses TRBV7-9 and TRBJ1-3; 12 nucleotides match TRBD1. Trimming cost V 4 bases and J 0 bases; bases outside gene matches: 7. Germline loops: CDR1 SEHNR, CDR2 FQNEAQ (reference sequence). The CDR3 is 18 amino acids. CDR3: CASSSRDRGLFSGNTIYF. For the CDR3, the DNA is TGTGCCAGCAGCTCACGGGACAGGGGGCTCTTCTCTGGAAACACCATATATTTT.

V is TRBV9 and J is TRBJ2-7; 12 bases match TRBD1. Germline V CDR1 and CDR2: SGDLS, YYNGEE. The CDR3 runs 15 residues. Germline trimming cut 0 bases from V and 3 bases from J; bases unmatched to any gene: 1. The CDR3 spells CASSVGDRGRYEQYF. In nucleotides, the CDR3 is TGTGCCAGCAGCGTAGGGGACAGGGGGCGCTACGAGCAGTACTTC.

This chain joins TRBV9 and TRBJ2-7; 11 positions match TRBD2. The CDR3 totals 16 residues. Germline CDR1 is SGDLS and CDR2 is YYNGEE. V lost 3 bases to trimming and J lost 6 bases; unmatched junction nucleotides: 11. This chain's CDR3 is CASSGAAVTSGVEQYF. The CDR3 nucleotides are TGTGCCAGCAGCGGGGCGGCGGTGACTAGCGGGGTCGAGCAGTACTTC.

The gene calls are TRBV5-1 and TRBJ2-7, with 7 bases aligning to TRBD1. The ends lost 3 bases at V and 3 bases at J; junction bases unmatched: 9. This CDR3 comprises 15 residues. Germline values: CDR1 SGHRS, CDR2 YFSETQ. CDR3 residues: CASSSPDRLVYEQYF. The CDR3 region has the DNA TGCGCCAGCAGCTCCCCGGACAGGTTGGTCTACGAGCAGTACTTC.

V and J are TRBV6-6 and TRBJ2-5; 7 positions agree with TRBD2. This CDR3 is 14 amino acids long. Germline trimming cut 7 bases from V and 7 bases from J; bases unmatched to any gene: 12. The germline V gene has CDR1 MNHNY and CDR2 SVGAGI (reference sequence). The CDR3 region has the DNA TGTGCCAGCAATACAGGAGCGGGATTCGGGACCCAGTACTTC. It encodes CASNTGAGFGTQYF.

This chain links TRBV5-4 with TRBJ2-5; possible D gene TRBD2, 5 bases. Germline CDR1 SGHNT, CDR2 YYREEE (reference sequence). Deletions cut 3 bases from V and 7 bases from J, with 22 bases between. The CDR3 has 16 residues. This CDR3 reads CASSSRTTPGLGTQYF. In DNA, the CDR3 is TGTGCCAGCAGCTCAAGGACCACCCCGGGGTTGGGGACCCAGTACTTC.

V gene TRBV5-1 combines with J gene TRBJ1-1; maybe TRBD1 (5 bases). From germline, CDR1 is SGHRS and CDR2 YFSETQ. Trimming pared 4 bases from V and 4 bases from J, leaving 17 bases between. The CDR3 contains 15 residues. In nucleotides, the CDR3 is TGCGCCAGCAGCCTTCAGGGTCGGGTCGCCACTGAAGCTTTCTTT. This encodes CASSLQGRVATEAFF. Variable domain in full (rest from reference TRBV5-1 and TRBJ1-1): KAGVTQTPRYLIKTRGQQVTLSCSPISGHRSVSWYQQTPGQGLQFLFEYFSETQRNKGNFPGRFSGRQFSNSRSEMNVSTLELGDSALYLCASSLQGRVATEAFFGQGTRLTVV.

The chain combines TRBV19 with TRBJ2-1, with TRBD2 matching 8 bases. Germline trimming cut 4 bases from V and 7 bases from J; bases unmatched to any gene: 9. Germline V lookup: CDR1 LNHDA, CDR2 SQIVND (reference sequence). The CDR3 has 15 residues. In nucleotides, the CDR3 is TGTGCCAGTAGTACACCCGGGACTAGTGAGAATGAGCAGTTCTTC. Translated, it gives CASSTPGTSENEQFF.

The chain links TRBV5-5 to TRBJ2-5, with 7 bases fitting TRBD1. V trimming: 0 bases; J trimming: 2 bases; junction bases outside the gene matches: 4. The CDR3 contains 15 residues. Germline V gene sequence: CDR1 SGHKS, CDR2 YYEKEE (reference sequence). CDR3 protein: CASSLEGALQETQYF. The DNA of the CDR3 is TGTGCCAGCAGCTTGGAGGGGGCGCTGCAAGAGACCCAGTACTTC.

The gene calls are TRBV3-1 (or the pseudogene TRBV3-2) and TRBJ2-5; 8 nucleotides match TRBD1. This CDR3 comprises 17 residues. Germline assignment: CDR1 LGHDT and CDR2 YNNKEL (reference sequence). V gave up 0 bases and J gave up 4 bases; unmatched junction bases: 10. The CDR3 spells CASSQDRGWTGRETQYF. CDR3 DNA: TGTGCCAGCAGCCAAGATAGGGGCTGGACAGGGAGAGAGACCCAGTACTTC.

This sequence joins TRBV28 and TRBJ1-2; possibly TRBD1 for D (6 bases). Between the trimmed V and J ends, which lost 4 bases and 8 bases, there was a span of 14 bases. This CDR3 is built from 13 residues. Germline CDR1 MDHEN, CDR2 SYDVKM. The DNA for the CDR3 is TGTGCCAGCAGTTCTGGGACATTTAGCGGCTACACCTTC. This translates into CASSSGTFSGYTF.

The rearrangement links TRBV28 to TRBJ1-5, with TRBD1 identical over 9 bases. This CDR3 has 16 residues. The germline gives CDR1 MDHEN, CDR2 SYDVKM. Trimming cost V 1 base and J 6 bases; bases outside gene matches: 7. CDR3 amino acids: CASSLSGTGWRQPQHF. The CDR3 DNA reads as TGTGCCAGCAGTTTATCTGGGACAGGGTGGCGTCAGCCCCAGCATTTT.

The J gene is TRBJ2-4, the V gene TRBV27, with 8 bases fitting TRBD2. Germline assignment: CDR1 MNHEY and CDR2 SMNVEV (reference sequence). The length of the CDR3 is 15 residues. The V and J ends lost 3 bases and 0 bases, in that order; junction bases with no gene match: 1. The CDR3: CASSLLAGAKNIQYF. CDR3 bases: TGTGCCAGCAGTTTGCTAGCGGGAGCCAAAAACATTCAGTACTTC.

This chain links TRBV6-2 or TRBV6-3 with TRBJ2-1, with TRBD1 as a possible D gene (6 bases). This CDR3 has 14 amino acids. The V end was cut by 2 bases, the J end by 3 bases, with 8 bases between. Germline values: CDR1 MNHEY, CDR2 SVGEGT. The CDR3 region has the DNA TGTGCCAGCAGTTACCGGGACAACTACAATGAGCAGTTCTTC. Translation: CASSYRDNYNEQFF.

This rearrangement joins TRBV3-1 (or the pseudogene TRBV3-2) to TRBJ2-1; possible D gene TRBD2, 5 bases. The germline V gene has CDR1 LGHDT and CDR2 YNNKEL (reference sequence). CDR3 length: 13 residues. V shed 7 bases and J shed 1 base, with 8 bases lying between them. This CDR3 reads CASTGGSYNEQFF. For the CDR3, the DNA is TGTGCCAGCACAGGCGGGTCCTACAATGAGCAGTTCTTC.

The chain employs TRBV3-1 (or the pseudogene TRBV3-2) and TRBJ1-2; 9 bases map to TRBD1. This CDR3 region has 14 residues. V lost 3 bases and J lost 5; bases outside the gene matches: 4. Germline loops: CDR1 LGHDT, CDR2 YNNKEL (reference sequence). CDR3 coding DNA: TGTGCCAGCAGCCAGGGACAGGGTCTTTATGGCTACACCTTC. Protein product: CASSQGQGLYGYTF.

The rearrangement joins TRBV10-3 to TRBJ2-7; D may be TRBD2 (5 bases). This CDR3 is 14 amino acids long. CDR1 is ENHRY and CDR2 is SYGVKD in the germline V gene. V lost 6 bases and J 2 bases, leaving 14 bases between the germline ends. The CDR3 spells CAIRREFSPYEQYF. CDR3 DNA: TGTGCCATCAGGAGGGAATTTAGTCCCTACGAGCAGTACTTC.